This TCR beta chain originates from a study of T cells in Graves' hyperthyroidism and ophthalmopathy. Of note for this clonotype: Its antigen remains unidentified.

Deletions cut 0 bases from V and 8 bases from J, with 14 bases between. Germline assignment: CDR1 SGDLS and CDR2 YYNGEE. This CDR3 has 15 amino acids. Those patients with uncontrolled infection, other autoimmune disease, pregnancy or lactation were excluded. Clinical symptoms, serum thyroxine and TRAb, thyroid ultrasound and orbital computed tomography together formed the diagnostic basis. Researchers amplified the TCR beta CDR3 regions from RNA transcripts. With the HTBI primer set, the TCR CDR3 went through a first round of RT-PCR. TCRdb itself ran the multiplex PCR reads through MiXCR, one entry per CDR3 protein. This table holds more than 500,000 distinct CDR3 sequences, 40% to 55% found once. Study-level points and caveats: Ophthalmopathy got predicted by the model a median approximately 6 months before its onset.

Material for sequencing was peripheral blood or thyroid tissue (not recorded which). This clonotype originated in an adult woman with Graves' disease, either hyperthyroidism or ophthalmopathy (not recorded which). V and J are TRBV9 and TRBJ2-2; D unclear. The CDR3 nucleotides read TGTGCCAGCAGCGTAGTTGTAGGGCTTGATGGGGAGCTGTTTTTT. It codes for CASSVVVGLDGELFF.